The present TCR beta chain was sequenced within a study of low-dose radiotherapy and immunotherapy resistance in tumors. TRAV and TRBV primers primed cDNA for both TCRalpha and TCRbeta. Using a constant-region primer together with a V-primer adapter, TCRs were subjected to roughly 18 PCR cycles of amplification. Each CDR3 protein is one row after TCRdb ran MiXCR on the reads. The sample consists of tens of thousands of distinct CDR3 sequences, roughly 19% of them appearing once. CDR1 SGDLS and CDR2 YYNGEE come from the germline V gene. The CDR3 has 15 amino acids. V lost 0 bases, J lost 6 bases, and 4 bases stayed unmatched. At least ten counts were recorded for this clonotype. Time point noted: before trial treatment.

The sequence was collected from a male donor with prostate cancer. The chain has TRBV9 and TRBJ2-1; 9 positions agree with TRBD2. This sample comprised PBMCs, obtained before treatment. The CDR3 loop reads CASSVGAGGGNEQFF. As DNA, the CDR3 is TGTGCCAGCAGCGTAGGTGCGGGGGGGGGCAATGAGCAGTTCTTC.